A selection of T cell receptor beta chains follows, all from one sample in a study of immune aging and cytomegalovirus after organ transplant. The antigens of these receptors remain unknown. TCRdb redid the calling of the single-cell sequencing reads with MiXCR, one entry per CDR3 protein. The repertoire holds 20,000 to 25,000 distinct CDR3 sequences, more than 35% seen once, with 20% to 30% in the top ten. This sample comprised CMV peptide-activated CD4+ and CD8+ T cells sorted from blood, obtained at five time points, pooled. Source of these receptors: a female donor who had a heart transplant and CMV viremia. Both conserved end residues are part of each CDR3. The order of the fields is J gene, V gene, D gene, clone size, CDR3 protein, CDR3 DNA. A D gene is named only where the DNA matches it firmly. For some rows the clone size is stated as once, few or many, or as a class when expanded; others skip it.

TRBJ1-4 | TRBV4-2 | TRBD1 | once | CASSQTGDEKLFF | TGTGCCAGCAGCCAGACAGGGGACGAAAAACTGTTTTTT
TRBJ2-1 | TRBV19 | TRBD2 | few | CASSPAGGAAEQFF | TGTGCCAGTAGTCCGGCGGGAGGGGCGGCTGAGCAGTTCTTC
TRBJ2-7 | TRBV6-2/TRBV6-3 | TRBD1 | . | CASTYSQGETEQYF | TGTGCCAGCACGTACTCTCAGGGGGAGACCGAGCAGTACTTC
TRBJ2-2 | TRBV9 | TRBD2 | once | CASSISSGRVETGELFF | TGTGCCAGCAGCATCTCTAGCGGGAGAGTGGAAACCGGGGAGCTGTTTTTT
TRBJ1-5 | TRBV2 | TRBD1 | . | CASTGTGRVASNQPQHF | TGTGCCAGCACCGGGACAGGGAGGGTTGCGAGCAATCAGCCCCAGCATTTT
TRBJ1-1 | TRBV25-1 | . | . | CASSEAGNTEAFF | TGTGCCAGCAGTGAAGCAGGGAACACTGAAGCTTTCTTT
TRBJ1-2 | TRBV7-9 | . | . | CASSLVSQRDGCTF | TGTGCCAGCAGCTTAGTCTCACAGCGCGATGGCTGCACCTTC
TRBJ2-3 | TRBV12-3/TRBV12-4 | . | medium-sized | CASSSSESDTQYF | TGTGCCAGCAGTTCATCGGAATCAGATACGCAGTATTTT
TRBJ1-2 | TRBV7-2 | . | . | CASSRSRQHNYGYTF | TGTGCCAGCAGCCGCTCGCGACAGCATAACTATGGCTACACCTTC
TRBJ2-1 | TRBV6-1 | TRBD2 | few | CASSDPGRASGPNPLGLNEQFF | TGTGCCAGCAGTGACCCGGGGAGGGCTAGCGGGCCGAACCCCCTGGGGCTGAATGAGCAGTTCTTC
TRBJ2-3 | TRBV5-4 | . | . | CASSSQTNTQYF | TGTGCCAGCAGCTCACAGACGAATACGCAGTATTTT
TRBJ1-2 | TRBV5-6 | TRBD1 | . | CASSLRAGQLYGYTF | TGTGCCAGCAGCCTGAGGGCGGGACAGCTCTATGGCTACACCTTC
TRBJ1-3 | TRBV5-6 | . | many | CASSLGDTRNTIYF | TGTGCCAGCAGCTTGGGCGACACCCGGAACACCATATATTTT
TRBJ2-3 | TRBV7-9 | . | few | CASSPPGAGTDTQYF | TGTGCCAGCAGCCCCCCAGGGGCGGGGACAGATACGCAGTATTTT
TRBJ1-1 | TRBV6-5 | . | . | CASNKQGSTEAFF | TGTGCCAGCAACAAACAGGGATCCACTGAAGCTTTCTTT
TRBJ2-6 | TRBV30 | . | once | CAWDRVGSGANVPTF | .
TRBJ1-2 | TRBV5-6 | TRBD1 | many | CASSRQGAPGYTF | TGTGCCAGCAGCCGACAGGGGGCGCCTGGCTACACCTTC
TRBJ2-7 | TRBV3-1 | . | . | CASSQEYEQYF | TGTGCCAGCAGCCAAGAATACGAGCAGTACTTC
TRBJ1-1 | TRBV19 | . | . | CASSRISEAFF | TGTGCCAGTAGCAGGATATCGGAAGCTTTCTTT
TRBJ2-7 | TRBV20-1 | TRBD2 | . | CSASASGGFYEQYF | TGCAGTGCTAGTGCCAGCGGGGGTTTCTACGAGCAGTACTTC
TRBJ1-3 | TRBV28 | TRBD1 | many | CATSNDRVGNTIYF | TGTGCCACCTCGAACGACAGGGTCGGGAACACCATATATTTT
TRBJ2-1 | TRBV29-1 | TRBD2 | . | CSAEWPEGTRGEQFF | TGCAGCGCAGAATGGCCTGAGGGGACTAGGGGTGAGCAGTTCTTC
TRBJ2-6 | TRBV28 | . | . | CASGGVESSSSGANVLTF | TGTGCCAGCGGTGGGGTTGAGAGTTCCAGCTCTGGGGCCAACGTCCTGACTTTC
TRBJ2-1 | TRBV18 | . | . | CASSPPSGEQFF | TGTGCCAGCTCACCACCGTCCGGGGAGCAGTTCTTC
TRBJ2-1 | TRBV2 | TRBD2 | . | CASSEQTSGGHYNEQFF | TGTGCCAGCAGTGAACAGACTAGCGGGGGCCACTACAATGAGCAGTTCTTC
TRBJ2-7 | TRBV12-3/TRBV12-4 | TRBD1 | . | CASGDRGIGEYF | TGTGCCAGCGGGGACAGGGGCATTGGGGAGTACTTC
TRBJ2-2 | TRBV4-3 | TRBD2 | . | CASSRMTSGDRAGELFF | TGCGCCAGCAGCCGGATGACTAGCGGCGATAGGGCCGGGGAGCTGTTTTTT
TRBJ2-7 | TRBV29-1 | . | medium-sized | CSVLTGREQYF | TGCAGCGTGCTGACAGGCCGCGAGCAGTACTTC
TRBJ1-5 | TRBV28 | . | . | CASSLQGRSNQPQHF | TGTGCCAGCAGTTTACAGGGGCGTAGCAATCAGCCCCAGCATTTT
TRBJ2-3 | TRBV30 | . | medium-sized | CAWSVSGSTDTQYF | TGTGCCTGGAGTGTAAGCGGGAGCACAGATACGCAGTATTTT
TRBJ1-5 | TRBV3-1 | TRBD1 | . | CASSPGTGGMQPQHF | TGTGCCAGCAGCCCCGGGACAGGGGGTATGCAGCCCCAGCATTTT
TRBJ2-3 | TRBV7-2 | . | few | CASSPGTFTDTQYF | TGTGCCAGCAGCCCAGGCACATTCACAGATACGCAGTATTTT
TRBJ2-1 | TRBV3-1 | . | . | CASSQVSGRTAETEQFF | TGTGCCAGCAGCCAAGTCTCGGGGCGGACGGCGGAAACTGAGCAGTTCTTC
TRBJ2-3 | TRBV28 | . | medium-sized | CASSLNGGSTDTQYF | TGTGCCAGCAGTTTGAACGGGGGTAGCACAGATACGCAGTATTTT
TRBJ2-2 | TRBV7-9 | . | medium-sized | CASSLDRHYTGELFF | TGTGCCAGCAGCTTAGATCGACATTACACCGGGGAGCTGTTTTTT
TRBJ1-2 | TRBV4-2 | . | . | CASSQDLPPDRRGYGYTF | TGTGCCAGCAGCCAAGATCTTCCCCCAGACAGGCGGGGCTATGGCTACACCTTC
TRBJ1-5 | TRBV5-1 | TRBD1 | . | CASRPPGRDRYQPQHF | TGCGCCAGCCGCCCCCCTGGGAGGGACAGGTATCAGCCCCAGCATTTT
TRBJ2-1 | TRBV3-1 | . | medium-sized | CASSPKGYEQFF | TGTGCCAGCAGCCCCAAGGGCTATGAGCAGTTCTTC
TRBJ2-4 | TRBV7-2 | TRBD1 | . | CASSPIGTGKNIQYF | TGTGCCAGCAGCCCGATCGGGACAGGCAAAAACATTCAGTACTTC
TRBJ1-1 | TRBV20-1 | . | . | CSARDLQPRRVFNTEAFF | TGCAGTGCTAGAGATTTGCAGCCGCGCAGGGTCTTCAACACTGAAGCTTTCTTT
TRBJ2-6 | TRBV7-7 | . | . | CAAWTRETGANVPTF | TGTGCTGCCTGGACCAGGGAGACTGGGGCCAACGTCCCGACTTTC
TRBJ1-4 | TRBV20-1 | TRBD1 | many | CRVDRGEEKLFF | TGCAGGGTGGACAGGGGGGAAGAAAAACTGTTTTTT
TRBJ2-1 | TRBV18 | TRBD2 | . | CASSPEVAGGDNEQFF | TGTGCCAGCTCACCGGAGGTAGCGGGAGGGGACAATGAGCAGTTCTTC
TRBJ2-3 | TRBV18 | . | few | CASSPPSGSTQYF | TGTGCCAGCTCACCACCGAGCGGAAGTACGCAGTATTTT
TRBJ2-1 | TRBV6-6 | TRBD2 | few | CASSLGTSGNNEQFF | TGTGCCAGCAGCCTCGGGACTAGCGGAAACAATGAGCAGTTCTTC
TRBJ2-1 | TRBV11-3 | . | . | CASSFGPSSYNERSF | TGTGCCAGCAGCTTCGGGCCTAGCTCCTACAATGAGCGGTCCTTC
TRBJ2-7 | TRBV5-4 | TRBD2 | medium-sized | CASSGLAGGLQYF | TGTGCCAGCTCGGGACTAGCGGGAGGGCTGCAGTACTTC
TRBJ2-3 | TRBV7-2 | TRBD2 | few | CASSLRLAGDTQYF | TGTGCCAGCAGCTTAAGACTAGCGGGAGATACGCAGTATTTT
TRBJ1-2 | TRBV27 | TRBD1 | many | CASSPGQGKYGYTF | TGTGCCAGCAGCCCCGGACAGGGGAAGTATGGCTACACCTTC
TRBJ2-3 | TRBV20-1 | . | medium-sized | CSARPGMNTQYF | TGCAGTGCTAGACCTGGCATGAATACGCAGTATTTT
TRBJ1-2 | TRBV15 | . | medium-sized | CATSGYGGYTF | TGTGCCACCAGCGGCTATGGGGGCTACACCTTC